A selection of T cell receptor beta chains follows, all from one sample in a study of T cell responses to AZD1222 COVID-19 vaccine. Only in-frame clones appear in the TCRdb table, and some are missing; sequencing was by immunoSEQ multiplex PCR. Of over 150,000 clones listed, about nine tenths were seen once; the top ten hold less than 1.6%. Sequenced here: peripheral blood, sampled on day 0 of AZD1222 vaccination. The receptor set was obtained from an adult in good health. Both conserved end residues are part of each CDR3. Each record gives: J gene, V gene, clone size, D gene, CDR3 DNA, CDR3 protein. D genes are given only for firm matches. Where a row states a size, it is once, few, many or the class of an expanded clone; other rows omit it.

J: TRBJ1-6
V: TRBV6-5
size: .
D: .
DNA: TGTGCCAGCAATACTCCTGGCGGGTCACCCCTCCACTTT
CDR3: CASNTPGGSPLHF

J: TRBJ1-3
V: TRBV6-1
size: .
D: .
DNA: TGTGCCAGCAGTGAGGAGGTCTCTGGAAACACCATATATTTT
CDR3: CASSEEVSGNTIYF

J: TRBJ2-7
V: TRBV5-1
size: .
D: .
DNA: TGCGCCAGCAGCTCAAGATACGAGCAGTACTTC
CDR3: CASSSRYEQYF

J: TRBJ1-1
V: TRBV4-1
size: once
D: .
DNA: TGCGCCAGCAGCCGGGAATATTCTCCTGAAGCTTTCTTT
CDR3: CASSREYSPEAFF

J: TRBJ2-7
V: TRBV28
size: .
D: TRBD2
DNA: TGTGCCAGCAGCCCCGGGGGGGAAGGGGTTTACGAGCAGTACTTC
CDR3: CASSPGGEGVYEQYF

J: TRBJ1-4
V: TRBV14
size: .
D: .
DNA: TGTGCCAGCAGCCAACGATCTGCAACTAATGAAAAACTGTTTTTT
CDR3: CASSQRSATNEKLFF

J: TRBJ2-4
V: TRBV3-1/TRBV3-2
size: .
D: .
DNA: TGTGCCAGCAGCCAAGATCGGACGTTCTCGAGGAAAAACATTCAGTACTTC
CDR3: CASSQDRTFSRKNIQYF

J: TRBJ1-1
V: TRBV27
size: few
D: TRBD1
DNA: TGTGCCAGCAGTTTAGACAGGGGCAGCACTGAAGCTTTCTTT
CDR3: CASSLDRGSTEAFF

J: TRBJ1-5
V: TRBV10-2
size: .
D: .
DNA: TGCGCCAGCAGTGAGTCGACGCGGCAGCATTTT
CDR3: CASSESTRQHF

J: TRBJ2-2
V: TRBV7-2
size: .
D: .
DNA: TGTGCCAGCAGCCCGGACGCCACCGGGGAGCTGTTTTTT
CDR3: CASSPDATGELFF

J: TRBJ2-1
V: TRBV5-4
size: .
D: TRBD1
DNA: TGTGCCAGCAGAACAACGGGACAGGGGGACTACAATGAGCAGTTCTTC
CDR3: CASRTTGQGDYNEQFF

J: TRBJ1-2
V: TRBV6-6
size: .
D: .
DNA: TGTGCCAGCAGTTCACAGGGTGTGGATGGCTACACCTTC
CDR3: CASSSQGVDGYTF

J: TRBJ2-5
V: TRBV24-1
size: .
D: .
DNA: TGTGCCACCAGTGGCCCAGGGCCGATTCAAGAGACCCAGTACTTC
CDR3: CATSGPGPIQETQYF

J: TRBJ2-3
V: TRBV15
size: .
D: .
DNA: TGTGCCACCAGCCATGTGGACTGGGATACGCAGTATTTT
CDR3: CATSHVDWDTQYF

J: TRBJ1-1
V: TRBV6-5
size: few
D: .
DNA: TGTGCCAGCAGTTTTTCTGGGGACATGAACACTGAAGCTTTCTTT
CDR3: CASSFSGDMNTEAFF

J: TRBJ1-5
V: TRBV28
size: .
D: .
DNA: TGTGCCAGCAGTTGGGGCAATCAGCCCCAGCATTTT
CDR3: CASSWGNQPQHF

J: TRBJ1-5
V: TRBV19
size: .
D: .
DNA: TGTGCCAGTAGTATAGCCGGGATCAGCAATCAGCCCCAGCATTTT
CDR3: CASSIAGISNQPQHF

J: TRBJ2-1
V: TRBV9
size: .
D: TRBD2
DNA: TGTGCCAGCAGCCTTGCGGGGGGTCCCTACAATGAGCAGTTCTTC
CDR3: CASSLAGGPYNEQFF

J: TRBJ2-2
V: TRBV4-1
size: .
D: .
DNA: TGCGCCAGCAGCCATAAGGGCAGGGAGGCTGGGCGGGAGCTGTTTTTT
CDR3: CASSHKGREAGRELFF

J: TRBJ2-5
V: TRBV7-2
size: .
D: TRBD2
DNA: TGTGCCAGCAGCCCGCAATGGGGGCTAGCGGGGTTACAAGAGACCCAGTACTTC
CDR3: CASSPQWGLAGLQETQYF

J: TRBJ2-7
V: TRBV5-1
size: .
D: .
DNA: TGCGCCAGCAGCTTGGTGATTCTGGGCAGCTACTCCTACGAGCAGTACTTC
CDR3: CASSLVILGSYSYEQYF

J: TRBJ1-4
V: TRBV5-6
size: .
D: TRBD1
DNA: TGTGCCAGCAGCTTACAGGGGCGGTTGACTAATGAAAAACTGTTTTTT
CDR3: CASSLQGRLTNEKLFF